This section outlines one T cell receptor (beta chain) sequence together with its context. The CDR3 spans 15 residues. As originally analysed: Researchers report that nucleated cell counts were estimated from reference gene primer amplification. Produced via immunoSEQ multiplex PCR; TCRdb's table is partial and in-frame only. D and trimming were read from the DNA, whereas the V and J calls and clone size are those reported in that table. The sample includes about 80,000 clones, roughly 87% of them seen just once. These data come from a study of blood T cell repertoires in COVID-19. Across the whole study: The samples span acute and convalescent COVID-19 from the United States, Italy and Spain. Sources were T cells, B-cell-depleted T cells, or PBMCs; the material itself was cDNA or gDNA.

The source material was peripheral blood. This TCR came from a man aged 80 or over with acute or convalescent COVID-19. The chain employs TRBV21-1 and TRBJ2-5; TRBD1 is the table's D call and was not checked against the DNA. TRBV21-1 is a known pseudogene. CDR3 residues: CASSSSDRLRETQYF. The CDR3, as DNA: TGTGCCAGCAGCTCCTCGGACAGGTTGAGGGAGACCCAGTACTTC.